This T cell receptor beta chain was identified during a study of T cells after posttransplantation cyclophosphamide. Study observations and caveats: Later blood repertoires were often dominated by clones from the donor CD8+ memory compartment. After PTCy, TRB diversity resembled that of CNI/methotrexate controls. Blood and skin or GI T cell repertoires showed limited TRB overlap.

Cyclophosphamide on days +3 and +4 followed busulfan-fludarabine conditioning and a marrow graft. Here immunoSEQ multiplex PCR was the method, and the copy in TCRdb shows in-frame clones only, minus some. There are about 43,000 clones in the sample; around 90% occur only once, and 2% to 3% lies in the top ten. Germline CDR1 MNHEY, CDR2 SVGAGI. This CDR3 spans 14 amino acids. V gave up 5 bases and J gave up 8 bases, with 13 bases separating them. This clone was counted a few times. Antigen unknown. The TCR comes from a male patient between 60 and 69 years old who received an allogeneic stem cell transplant from a related donor and was CMV-positive. A subset of T cells may come from the graft donor. The chain joins TRBV6-5 to TRBJ1-6; D is undetermined. The sample was PBMCs, taken less than 70 days after allogeneic stem cell transplant with posttransplant cyclophosphamide. The CDR3 nucleotides are TGTGCCAGCAGTGAAGACACCTGGGATTCACCCCTCCACTTT. It encodes CASSEDTWDSPLHF.